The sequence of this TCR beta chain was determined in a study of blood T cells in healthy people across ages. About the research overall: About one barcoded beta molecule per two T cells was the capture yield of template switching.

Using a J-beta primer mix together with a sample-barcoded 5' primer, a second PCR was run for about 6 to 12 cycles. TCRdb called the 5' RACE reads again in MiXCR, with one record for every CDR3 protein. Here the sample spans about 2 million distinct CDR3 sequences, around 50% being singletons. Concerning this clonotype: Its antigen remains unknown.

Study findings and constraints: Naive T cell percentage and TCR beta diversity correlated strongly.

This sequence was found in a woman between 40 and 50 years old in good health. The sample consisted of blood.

The CDR3 DNA sequence: TGTGCCAGCAGTTTTAGGGGAGGAGCTTTCTTT. Translation gives CASSFRGGAFF. The rearrangement links TRBV12-3 or TRBV12-4 to TRBJ1-1; a possible D gene is TRBD1 (5 bases). The CDR3 has 11 amino acids. Trimming left V 3 bases short and J 10 bases short, with 9 bases between.